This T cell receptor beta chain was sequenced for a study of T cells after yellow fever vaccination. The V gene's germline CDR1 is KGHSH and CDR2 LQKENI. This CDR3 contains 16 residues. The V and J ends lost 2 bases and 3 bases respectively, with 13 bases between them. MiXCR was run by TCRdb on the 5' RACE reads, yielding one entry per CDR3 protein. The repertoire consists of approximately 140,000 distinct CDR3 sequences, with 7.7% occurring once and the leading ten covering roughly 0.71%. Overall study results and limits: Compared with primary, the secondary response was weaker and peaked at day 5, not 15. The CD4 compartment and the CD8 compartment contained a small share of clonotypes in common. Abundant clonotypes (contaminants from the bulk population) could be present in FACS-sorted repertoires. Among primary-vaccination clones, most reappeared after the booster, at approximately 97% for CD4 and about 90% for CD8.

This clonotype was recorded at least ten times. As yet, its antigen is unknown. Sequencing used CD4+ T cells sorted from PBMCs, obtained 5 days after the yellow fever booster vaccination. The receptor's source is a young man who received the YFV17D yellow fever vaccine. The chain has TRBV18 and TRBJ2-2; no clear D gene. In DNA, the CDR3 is TGTGCCAGCTCACCAGAGCTGAAAATCGACACCGGGGAGCTGTTTTTT. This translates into CASSPELKIDTGELFF.